This T cell receptor beta chain was identified during a study of blood T cell repertoires in COVID-19. Study details: The samples span acute and convalescent COVID-19 from the United States, Italy and Spain. The analysed material was cDNA or gDNA that came from T cells, B-cell-depleted T cells, or PBMCs.

Original handling: Reference gene primer amplification in the assay estimated nucleated cell counts. Clones were sequenced by immunoSEQ multiplex PCR, and TCRdb holds only the in-frame ones, with some missing. V, J and clone size were drawn from that table, and D and trimming were deduced from the DNA. Of around 200,000 clones listed, about 83% were seen once; the top ten hold around 8.9%. The CDR3 covers 15 residues. The germline CDR1 and CDR2 sequences are PRHDT and FYEKMQ (reference sequence). V shed 5 bases, J shed 6 bases, and the junction held 13 bases outside the gene matches. The rearrangement uses TRBV13 and TRBJ2-7; 7 bases align to TRBD2. The sequencing sample was made of peripheral blood. The receptor's source is a man aged 35 to 55 with active or convalescent COVID-19. The CDR3 sequence: CASSRTRGVLGEQYF. The CDR3 nucleotides are TGTGCCAGCAGCCGTACTCGGGGGGTTCTTGGCGAGCAGTACTTC. Together with reference TRBV13 and TRBJ2-7, the CDR3 gives the full variable domain: AAGVIQSPRHLIKEKRETATLKCYPIPRHDTVYWYQQGPGQDPQFLISFYEKMQSDKGSIPDRFSAQQFSDYHSELNMSSLELGDSALYFCASSRTRGVLGEQYFGPGTRLTVT.